This is a list of T cell receptor beta chains from one sample in a study of blood T cell repertoires in COVID-19. TCRdb's table, derived via immunoSEQ multiplex PCR, lists solely in-frame clones and lacks some. The sample includes about 230,000 clones, around 88% of them seen just once. The sample taken for sequencing was PBMCs or T cells enriched from blood (not recorded which). The source of these receptors is a woman aged 40 to 50 with acute COVID-19. CDR3s include the opening cysteine and the closing phenylalanine or tryptophan. D genes are given only for firm matches. The listing skips clone size in some rows; elsewhere it reads once, few, many or a size class.

>TRBJ2-5|-|TRBD2|TRBV9
CASSVGVSGVETQYF
>TRBJ2-2|-|TRBD1|TRBV9
CASSVDGSQGFSTGELFF
>TRBJ1-2|-|-|TRBV18
CASSPSRDIGGYTF
>TRBJ2-3|-|TRBD2|TRBV3-1/TRBV3-2
CASSPPGTSGTDTQYF
>TRBJ1-2|few|TRBD1|TRBV6-5
CASSSGRGLPYTF
>TRBJ1-5|-|-|TRBV2
CASKRAFYSNQPQHF
>TRBJ2-3|-|TRBD2|TRBV7-6
CASSFVVGLADTDTQYF
>TRBJ1-1|-|TRBD1|TRBV5-1
CASKTGTELTMNTEAFF
>TRBJ2-3|-|TRBD2|TRBV2
CASSRAGALGDTQYF
>TRBJ2-7|few|-|TRBV7-9
CASSLVSGKSYEQYF
>TRBJ2-5|-|-|TRBV30
CAWGQGVWETQYF
>TRBJ1-1|-|-|TRBV7-9
CASSLGGTRNTEAFF
>TRBJ2-6|-|TRBD1|TRBV29-1
CSVAGGPTGANVLTF
>TRBJ2-5|-|-|TRBV24-1
CATSAPGASGRETQYF
>TRBJ2-1|-|TRBD2|TRBV7-8
CASSLGLAGGLIYNEQFF
>TRBJ1-4|few|TRBD1|TRBV5-5
CASSAGQPSSTGEKLFF
>TRBJ1-5|-|-|TRBV6-5
CASRGYSQPQHF
>TRBJ1-6|-|TRBD1|TRBV11-3
CASSSAGTVGSPLHF
>TRBJ1-2|-|TRBD1|TRBV19
CASSIDRGNGYTF
>TRBJ2-1|-|-|TRBV24-1
CATSDLSMEEQFF
>TRBJ2-7|once|TRBD1|TRBV3-1/TRBV3-2
CASSRQGRHEQYF
>TRBJ1-2|-|TRBD1|TRBV14
CASSLTGAGGYTF
>TRBJ2-5|-|TRBD2|TRBV27
CASRRIGVAGVEETQYF
>TRBJ1-1|-|-|TRBV4-3
CASSQDFGPEAFF
>TRBJ2-3|-|-|TRBV5-8
CASSFLTQYF
>TRBJ1-2|-|-|TRBV4-3
CASSQVAWEGGYGYTF
>TRBJ1-5|-|-|TRBV5-6
CASSLAWASPNQPQHF
>TRBJ2-5|-|TRBD2|TRBV5-1
CASREGLAGGTQYF
>TRBJ1-2|-|-|TRBV3-1/TRBV3-2
CASRGGGALNYGYTF
>TRBJ2-6|-|-|TRBV10-1
CASSGRGLPSRGANVLTF
>TRBJ2-1|once|TRBD2|TRBV5-5
CASSLGPSGSYNEQFF
>TRBJ1-2|-|TRBD1|TRBV19
CASSMQGAGVYGYTF
>TRBJ1-3|-|-|TRBV5-1
CASSLAPAGELGNTIYF
>TRBJ1-6|-|-|TRBV28
CASSPGQHHNSPLHF
>TRBJ2-5|-|TRBD1|TRBV29-1
CSVEIKGAQETQYF
>TRBJ2-2|once|TRBD2|TRBV12-5
CASGLVQGGRANTGELFF
>TRBJ1-6|few|-|TRBV6-1
CASSEGPSGSPLHF
>TRBJ1-2|-|TRBD1|TRBV25-1
CASSEWDRGTGGYTF
>TRBJ1-2|few|TRBD1|TRBV11-2
CASSQPGQGSYGYTF
>TRBJ2-2|once|-|TRBV7-8
CASSLRLNTGELFF
>TRBJ1-2|-|-|TRBV29-1
CSVEAPPNYGYTF
>TRBJ2-1|few|-|TRBV6-2/TRBV6-3
CASSNPGNEQFF
>TRBJ2-5|-|TRBD2|TRBV2
CASSSRTSGRATQETQYF
>TRBJ2-3|once|TRBD2|TRBV11-2
CASTPSLSGGQYF
>TRBJ2-7|-|TRBD2|TRBV7-2
CASSLLGLAGGGYEQYF
>TRBJ2-3|-|-|TRBV5-1
CASSPREPARTDTQYF
>TRBJ1-4|-|-|TRBV4-1
CASSQIRDTEKLFF
>TRBJ1-2|-|TRBD1|TRBV10-3
CAISPPGTGGAYGYTF
>TRBJ1-5|-|-|TRBV27
CASSYITGLNQPQHF
>TRBJ1-1|once|TRBD1|TRBV7-9
CASSPTRQGMNTEAFF
>TRBJ1-2|-|-|TRBV23-1
CASSQSRGNYGYTF
>TRBJ2-3|-|-|TRBV15
CATSRDPGDTQYF
>TRBJ1-5|-|TRBD1|TRBV12-3/TRBV12-4
CASNVGGGPQHF
>TRBJ2-3|-|TRBD1|TRBV5-1
CASSTLGQGVADTQYF
>TRBJ1-1|-|-|TRBV19
CASSKQGALNTEAFF
>TRBJ2-1|-|TRBD2|TRBV10-1
CASSERTSGRWSEQFF
>TRBJ1-3|-|-|TRBV12-3/TRBV12-4
CASSLNQGNTIYF
>TRBJ1-2|-|-|TRBV5-6
CASSRGAAKYYGYTF
>TRBJ1-1|-|-|TRBV7-8
CASSLRRVTEAFF
>TRBJ2-5|-|TRBD2|TRBV11-2
CASSFSGDLQETQYF